This T cell receptor beta chain came from a study of cytomegalovirus exposure and HLA in healthy donors. The PCR made use of 60 Vbeta and 13 Jbeta primers. Clones were sequenced by immunoSEQ multiplex PCR, and TCRdb holds only the in-frame ones, with some missing. The table records around 300,000 clones, around two thirds of them present only once. The V gene lost 0 bases and the J gene lost 4 bases, with 10 bases spanning the gap. Germline CDR1 is SGHDT and CDR2 is YYEEEE. The CDR3 consists of 14 residues. This clonotype was sampled from a female donor in good health and CMV-seronegative. The chain joins TRBV5-6 to TRBJ1-2; D is ambiguous. What was sequenced was PBMCs. CDR3: CASSLGERTYGYTF. The CDR3 region has the DNA TGTGCCAGCAGCTTGGGGGAGAGAACCTATGGCTACACCTTC.